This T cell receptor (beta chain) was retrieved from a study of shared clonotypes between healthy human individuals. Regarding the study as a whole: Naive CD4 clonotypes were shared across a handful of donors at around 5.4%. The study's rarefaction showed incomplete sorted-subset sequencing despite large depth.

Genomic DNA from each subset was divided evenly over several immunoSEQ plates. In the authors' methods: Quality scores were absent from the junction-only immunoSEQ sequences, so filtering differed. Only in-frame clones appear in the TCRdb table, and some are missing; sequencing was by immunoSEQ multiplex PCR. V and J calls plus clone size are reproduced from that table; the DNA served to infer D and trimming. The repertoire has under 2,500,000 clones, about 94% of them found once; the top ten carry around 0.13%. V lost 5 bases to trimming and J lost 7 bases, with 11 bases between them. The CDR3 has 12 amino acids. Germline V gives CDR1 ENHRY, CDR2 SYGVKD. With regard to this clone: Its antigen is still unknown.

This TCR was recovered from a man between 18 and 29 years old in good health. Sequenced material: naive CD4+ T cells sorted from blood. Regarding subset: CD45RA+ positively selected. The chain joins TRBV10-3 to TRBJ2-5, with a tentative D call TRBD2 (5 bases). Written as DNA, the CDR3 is TGTGCCATCAGTACGAACAGCGGGACCCAGTACTTC. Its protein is CAISTNSGTQYF.